The 22 T cell receptor beta chains given below trace back to one sample, sequenced in a study of cytomegalovirus exposure and HLA in healthy donors. Some clones are missing from TCRdb's copy, which holds only in-frame ones; the method was immunoSEQ multiplex PCR. The data hold over 85,000 clones, with around 90% observed a single time. Sequencing used PBMCs. Receptor source: a woman aged 18-29 years in good health and CMV-seronegative.

This sequence joins TRBV5-1 and TRBJ2-7, with D maybe TRBD2 (6 bases). The CDR3 is 15 residues long. Trimming cost V 4 bases and J 2 bases, with 16 bases left between them. Germline lookup yields CDR1 SGHRS and CDR2 YFSETQ. CDR3 loop: CASSVTRGAPYEQYF. The DNA for the CDR3 is TGCGCCAGCAGCGTTACTCGCGGGGCGCCCTACGAGCAGTACTTC.

This chain joins TRBV4-3 and TRBJ2-2; D is unclear. There are 16 residues in the CDR3. V was pared by 0 bases and J by 3 bases, with 11 bases between. CDR1 LGHNA and CDR2 YSLEER come from the germline V gene. The CDR3 loop reads CASSQEMNIHTGELFF. The CDR3 coding sequence is TGCGCCAGCAGCCAAGAAATGAACATTCACACCGGGGAGCTGTTTTTT.

V usage is TRBV7-2 and J usage is TRBJ2-3, with 9 positions matching TRBD2. Germline CDR1 and CDR2: SGHTA and FQGNSA. J was trimmed by 3 bases and V by 5 bases; bases with no gene match: 3. The CDR3 has 14 amino acids. The CDR3 here is CASSESGGTDTQYF. For the CDR3, the DNA is TGTGCCAGCAGCGAAAGCGGGGGGACAGATACGCAGTATTTT.

Here the CDR3 reads CATSLRSRENTEAFF. The CDR3 DNA follows: TGTGCCACCAGCTTAAGGTCCCGGGAGAACACTGAAGCTTTCTTT. V usage is TRBV15 and J usage is TRBJ1-1, with D uncertain. Germline CDR1 and CDR2: LNHNV and YYDKDF (reference sequence). V was clipped by 5 bases and J by 1 base, with 14 bases between them. The CDR3 covers 15 residues.

The V gene is TRBV5-1, the J gene TRBJ2-2; the match to TRBD1 covers 7 bases. Looked up from germline, CDR1 is SGHRS and CDR2 is YFSETQ. The CDR3 spans 14 residues. The J segment lost 4 bases and the V segment lost 0 bases, leaving 0 bases of the junction unmatched. As DNA, the CDR3 is TGCGCCAGCAGCTTGGGGACAGGCACCGGGGAGCTGTTTTTT. Translated, it gives CASSLGTGTGELFF.

V and J are TRBV13 and TRBJ2-7, with TRBD2 identical over 13 bases. With V trimmed by 3 bases and J by 6 bases, 8 bases remained unmatched. There are 16 residues in the CDR3. From germline, CDR1 is PRHDT and CDR2 FYEKMQ (reference sequence). DNA of the CDR3: TGTGCCAGCAGCTTTGAACTAGCGGGAGGGCGGAGCGAGCAGTACTTC. Protein product: CASSFELAGGRSEQYF.

This chain connects TRBV4-2 to TRBJ1-3; D call uncertain. The CDR3 sequence is 17 residues long. Between the trimmed V and J ends, which lost 0 bases and 0 bases, there was a span of 12 bases. Per the germline V gene, CDR1 is LGHNA and CDR2 is YNFKEQ. The CDR3 nucleotides are TGTGCCAGCAGCCAAGATAGCCGCACTCTCTCTGGAAACACCATATATTTT. Its protein is CASSQDSRTLSGNTIYF.

V and J are TRBV9 and TRBJ1-2; 9 bases map to TRBD1. The germline V gene encodes CDR1 SGDLS and CDR2 YYNGEE. J was trimmed by 8 bases and V by 0 bases; bases with no gene match: 8. The CDR3 covers 15 residues. DNA of the CDR3: TGTGCCAGCAGCGTAGTGGGGACAGGGAAGGGCGGCTACACCTTC. This codes for CASSVVGTGKGGYTF.

The rearrangement uses TRBV9 and TRBJ2-1; TRBD2 matches at 10 bases. Germline lookup yields CDR1 SGDLS and CDR2 YYNGEE. This CDR3 has 14 amino acids. Trimming took 3 bases from V and 6 from J; bases not matched to a gene: 3. Here the CDR3 reads CASSGLAGFNEQFF. CDR3 DNA sequence: TGTGCCAGCAGCGGACTAGCGGGCTTCAATGAGCAGTTCTTC.

This chain links TRBV7-2 with TRBJ2-1; D is perhaps TRBD1 (6 bases). The ends were cut back, 5 bases at V and 0 bases at J, with 17 bases in the middle. Per germline, CDR1 SGHTA and CDR2 FQGNSA. This CDR3 has 17 residues. This chain's CDR3 is CASSLSLTGSSYNEQFF. CDR3 in DNA: TGTGCCAGCAGCCTATCTCTGACAGGTAGCTCCTACAATGAGCAGTTCTTC.

The V gene is TRBV19, the J gene TRBJ2-3; the match to TRBD1 covers 8 bases. CDR1 is LNHDA, CDR2 SQIVND, per germline (reference sequence). The CDR3 is 15 residues long. V was clipped by 4 bases and J by 0 bases; unmatched bases: 3. In DNA form, the CDR3 reads TGTGCCAGTAGTAACGACAGGGGAAGCACAGATACGCAGTATTTT. Amino acids: CASSNDRGSTDTQYF. Variable domain in full (rest from reference TRBV19 and TRBJ2-3): DGGITQSPKYLFRKEGQNVTLSCEQNLNHDAMYWYRQDPGQGLRLIYYSQIVNDFQKGDIAEGYSVSREKKESFPLTVTSAQKNPTAFYLCASSNDRGSTDTQYFGPGTRLTVL.

This rearrangement joins TRBV7-6 to TRBJ1-3; a weak D match, TRBD1 (5 bases). CDR3 length: 15 residues. Trimming removed 5 bases at V and 3 bases at J, with 14 bases between. Germline assignment: CDR1 SGHVS and CDR2 FNYEAQ. The CDR3 DNA is TGTGCCAGCAGCCACGACGCCAGGGTTGGAAACACCATATATTTT. As protein: CASSHDARVGNTIYF.

This chain connects TRBV29-1 to TRBJ1-4, with TRBD1 as a possible D gene (5 bases). CDR3 length: 12 amino acids. In germline, CDR1 is SQVTM, CDR2 ANQGSEA. V lost 4 bases and J 7 bases, leaving 10 bases between the germline ends. In DNA, the CDR3 is TGCAGCGTTGGGCAGGGAGGTGAAAAACTGTTTTTT. Its translation is CSVGQGGEKLFF.

The chain has TRBV21-1 and TRBJ2-7; the tabulated D call, TRBD2, remains unverified against the DNA. TRBV21-1 is classified as a pseudogene. The CDR3 is 12 residues long. The CDR3 reads CASSKDCHEQYF. The CDR3 nucleotides are TGTGCCAGCAGCAAAGACTGTCACGAGCAGTACTTC.

This chain connects TRBV27 to TRBJ1-5; 8 nucleotides line up with TRBD1. Germline lookup yields CDR1 MNHEY and CDR2 SMNVEV (reference sequence). CDR3 size: 14 residues. Trimming cost V 3 bases and J 6 bases; bases outside gene matches: 4. The CDR3 here is CASSFGQGAQPQHF. The CDR3 DNA follows: TGTGCCAGCAGTTTTGGGCAGGGGGCTCAGCCCCAGCATTTT.

The V gene is TRBV28, the J gene TRBJ1-2; D is possibly TRBD1 (6 bases). The CDR3 extends over 17 amino acids. V lost 1 base, J lost 4 bases, and 19 bases lay in between. Germline V gene data show CDR1 as MDHEN and CDR2 as SYDVKM. CDR3 DNA: TGTGCCAGCAGTTTATTTGAAATGGGGACAACCGTCTATGGCTACACCTTC. Residues: CASSLFEMGTTVYGYTF.

In its sample, this clone was seen once. The chain combines TRBV28 with TRBJ2-7, with 10 bases matching TRBD2. CDR1 MDHEN and CDR2 SYDVKM come from the germline V gene. This CDR3 contains 16 residues. The V and J ends lost 5 bases and 0 bases, in that order; junction bases with no gene match: 7. The CDR3 DNA is TGTGCCAGCAGTCGACCCTCTAGCGGGAGCTCCTACGAGCAGTACTTC. Its translation: CASSRPSSGSSYEQYF. Based on the CDR3 plus reference TRBV28 and TRBJ2-7, the full variable domain is DVKVTQSSRYLVKRTGEKVFLECVQDMDHENMFWYRQDPGLGLRLIYFSYDVKMKEKGDIPEGYSVSREKKERFSLILESASTNQTSMYLCASSRPSSGSSYEQYFGPGTRLTVT.

V gene TRBV7-2 combines with J gene TRBJ2-2; 11 nucleotides agree with TRBD2. The CDR3 loop spans 15 amino acids. CDR1 is SGHTA and CDR2 is FQGNSA in the germline V gene. With 5 bases clipped from V and 3 bases from J, the junction kept 2 bases outside the gene matches. Written as DNA, the CDR3 is TGTGCCAGCAGCCGGACTAGCGGGCACACCGGGGAGCTGTTTTTT. As protein: CASSRTSGHTGELFF.

This clone was seen once. The chain employs TRBV9 and TRBJ1-1; 10 nucleotides line up with TRBD1. Looked up from germline, CDR1 is SGDLS and CDR2 is YYNGEE. CDR3 length: 14 amino acids. V shed 3 bases, J shed 3 bases, and the junction held 2 bases outside the gene matches. The CDR3 DNA is TGTGCCAGCAGCGCAGGGACAGGGGACACTGAAGCTTTCTTT. Its translation: CASSAGTGDTEAFF.

The count of this clone is one. This rearrangement joins TRBV7-2 to TRBJ2-7; 8 bases align to TRBD2. The length of the CDR3 is 15 residues. The V gene's germline CDR1 is SGHTA and CDR2 FQGNSA. The trim removed 5 bases at V and 0 bases at J, leaving 6 bases unmatched. The CDR3: CASSGIAGSSYEQYF. The CDR3 DNA follows: TGTGCCAGCAGCGGGATAGCGGGGAGCTCCTACGAGCAGTACTTC.

This chain connects TRBV15 to TRBJ1-1; D gene uncertain. CDR1 and CDR2 (germline): LNHNV, YYDKDF (reference sequence). Between the trimmed V and J ends, which lost 6 bases and 5 bases, there was a span of 10 bases. The CDR3 loop spans 12 amino acids. CDR3 sequence: CATRGEGTEAFF. The DNA for the CDR3 is TGTGCCACCAGGGGAGAAGGGACTGAAGCTTTCTTT.

The rearrangement joins TRBV29-1 to TRBJ1-2; D remains unclear. The V gene's germline CDR1 is SQVTM and CDR2 ANQGSEA. The CDR3 covers 14 residues. V lost 0 bases and J lost 8, with 16 bases in between. CDR3 sequence reads: CSVEEESTGSGYTF. Written as DNA, the CDR3 is TGCAGCGTTGAAGAGGAATCGACGGGGAGCGGCTACACCTTC.